Sequencing of this T cell receptor beta chain was carried out in a study of Ad26.COV2.S vaccination and SARS-CoV-2 variants. The CDR3 is made up of 14 amino acids. The V gene's germline CDR1 is MRHNA and CDR2 SNTAGT. J gave up 5 bases and V 4 bases, and 2 bases lay outside the gene matches. Treatment specified: around 19 received Ad26.COV2.S at low or high dose, single or two shots; about 5 received placebo; per-sample allocation not given. All samples were drawn on day 63, counting from the first vaccine or placebo injection. Assay used: immunoSEQ multiplex PCR; TCRdb lists only in-frame clones, some missing. The sample contains about 370,000 clones, 75% to 90% of which appear only once.

This receptor was obtained from a person between 18 and 65 years old who received the Ad26.COV2.S COVID-19 vaccine or a placebo. This specimen was peripheral blood, taken in a trial of Ad26.COV2.S vaccine versus placebo. This chain links TRBV6-4 with TRBJ2-2; the match to TRBD2 covers 9 bases. The CDR3 loop reads CASSALAGTGELFF. DNA of the CDR3: TGTGCCAGCAGTGCACTAGCGGGTACCGGGGAGCTGTTTTTT.